The source of this T cell receptor (beta chain) is a study of CD8+ T cells in alopecia areata. Findings and limits, study-wide: Clonality exceeded that of normal scalp in lesional scalp, most notably in alopecia totalis/universalis. Resident alphabeta T cells of normal skin are also sequenced in scalp samples. TCR sharing was clearer in mice than between patients, perhaps partly owing to patient HLA diversity.

Extraction and reverse transcription of RNA yielded cDNA as the sequencing template. Libraries were prepared by immunoSEQ multiplex PCR; TCRdb keeps only in-frame clonotypes and omits some of them. The sample has under 130,000 clones; around 60% are singletons. Cell sorting was applied to PBMCs, and CD4+ and CD8+ T cells were collected. On this clone itself: Its antigen is not identified.

V was shortened by 1 base and J by 4 bases, with 8 bases between the two germline ends. Germline V gene sequence: CDR1 GTSNPN, CDR2 SVGIG (reference sequence). The CDR3 is 13 amino acids. This TCR came from a human donor in good health. The V call is TRBV30, the J call TRBJ1-5, with a tentative D call TRBD1 (5 bases). The sample was CD4+ T cells sorted from blood. CDR3 amino acids: CAWSEGPNQPQHF. DNA of the CDR3: TGTGCCTGGAGTGAGGGACCGAATCAGCCCCAGCATTTT.